This T cell receptor beta chain came from a study of shared clonotypes between healthy human individuals. Looking at the study overall: For every donor, three CD4 naive, three CD4 memory, two CD8 naive and one CD8 memory plates were used. Findings and caveats of the study: Estimated richness was generally greater in naive than memory subsets.

Germline V gives CDR1 MDHEN, CDR2 SYDVKM. V was trimmed by 4 bases and J by 4 bases, leaving 11 bases between them. This CDR3 region has 14 residues. In the case of this clone: Its antigen is undetermined.

Produced via immunoSEQ multiplex PCR; TCRdb's table is partial and in-frame only. This table has some 1,100,000 clones, around 78% appearing once. The clonotype originates from a man between 18 and 35 years old in good health. Some clones in this sample may be carry-over from other donors' samples. The gene calls are TRBV28 and TRBJ1-3, with D unresolved. Sample: memory CD4+ T cells from PBMCs. The sample's subset: CD45RA-negative fraction. The CDR3 DNA is TGTGCCAGCAGTTCAAGGTTAACGGGAAACACCATATATTTT. It translates to CASSSRLTGNTIYF.